This T cell receptor beta chain was sequenced for a study of control samples from healthy donors and cancer patients. The germline gives CDR1 MNHEY, CDR2 SVGAGI. Germline trimming cut 7 bases from V and 6 bases from J; bases unmatched to any gene: 9. The CDR3 has 13 residues. Sequencing was performed with immunoSEQ multiplex PCR; in TCRdb, only in-frame clones are kept and a portion is missing. This sample has about 70,000 clones, with approximately 87% found just once. This clone was counted only a few times. This sequence originates from a man in his forties or fifties in good health. This chain connects TRBV6-5 to TRBJ2-7, with 7 bases lining up with TRBD1. Sequencing used blood. CDR3 sequence (DNA): TGTGCCAGCACTTCCCGGGACAGCACCGAGCAGTACTTC. Its translation: CASTSRDSTEQYF.